This T cell receptor (beta chain) emerged from a study of Tregs in tolerant kidney transplant recipients. Germline CDR1 LNHDA, CDR2 SQIVND (reference sequence). Trimming removed 3 bases at V and 5 bases at J, with 8 bases between. CDR3 size: 13 residues. Unstimulated regulatory T cells (CD4+CD25+CD127-), CD4+CD25- non-regulatory cells, CD4 and CD8 cells were FACS-sorted from thawed PBMCs. Sequencing used immunoSEQ multiplex PCR; TCRdb keeps in-frame clones, though not all of them. The table has approximately 260,000 clones, about 86% seen once. Study findings and constraints: Findings come from small patient numbers and require larger validation. Activated donor B cell expansion appeared to reveal the most relevant donor-specific TCRbeta repertoire.

This clone ranks as medium-sized. Its matching antigen is unknown. This CDR3 is also generated by other DNA sequences in the sample. The TCR sequence derives from a human donor in good health. The chain has TRBV19 and TRBJ1-5; possible D gene TRBD1, 5 bases. The sequenced sample consisted of CD4+ T cells from blood. The CDR3 coding sequence is TGTGCCAGTAGTATGGGCAGGGATCAGCCCCAGCATTTT. Its protein product is CASSMGRDQPQHF.